Sequencing of this T cell receptor beta chain was carried out in a study of cytomegalovirus exposure and HLA in healthy donors. Study-level background: Ancestry clustering placed about 86% of a few hundred genotyped donors in the Caucasian-associated cluster. General study results and limits: It was reported in a later analysis that an Asian-associated ancestry cluster showed fewer N-insertions than the roughly 710-donor mean. CMV antigen specificity of a few CMV-associated chains was confirmed in vitro. Segments of the TCR beta V type were, in most cases, productive about 87% or about 30% of the time in an earlier analysis.

As for this clone: Its matching antigen is unknown. At one boundary the junction diverges from the germline segment, which might be a read error.

Amplification used 60 Vbeta primers and 13 Jbeta primers. Sequenced by immunoSEQ multiplex PCR; TCRdb stores in-frame clones only, minus some. The repertoire has 150,000 to 200,000 clones, 68% of them found once; the top ten carry 1.3% to 1.5%. CDR3 length equals 12 residues. Germline V lookup: CDR1 SEHNR, CDR2 FQNEAQ (reference sequence). The clonotype comes from a man aged 50 to 60 in good health and CMV-seronegative. This chain joins TRBV7-9 and TRBJ2-5; D is possibly TRBD2 (5 bases). Sequenced input: PBMCs. The CDR3 protein is CSSSRRGETQYF. The CDR3 DNA reads as TGTTCCAGCAGCCGCCGGGGAGAGACCCAGTACTTC.